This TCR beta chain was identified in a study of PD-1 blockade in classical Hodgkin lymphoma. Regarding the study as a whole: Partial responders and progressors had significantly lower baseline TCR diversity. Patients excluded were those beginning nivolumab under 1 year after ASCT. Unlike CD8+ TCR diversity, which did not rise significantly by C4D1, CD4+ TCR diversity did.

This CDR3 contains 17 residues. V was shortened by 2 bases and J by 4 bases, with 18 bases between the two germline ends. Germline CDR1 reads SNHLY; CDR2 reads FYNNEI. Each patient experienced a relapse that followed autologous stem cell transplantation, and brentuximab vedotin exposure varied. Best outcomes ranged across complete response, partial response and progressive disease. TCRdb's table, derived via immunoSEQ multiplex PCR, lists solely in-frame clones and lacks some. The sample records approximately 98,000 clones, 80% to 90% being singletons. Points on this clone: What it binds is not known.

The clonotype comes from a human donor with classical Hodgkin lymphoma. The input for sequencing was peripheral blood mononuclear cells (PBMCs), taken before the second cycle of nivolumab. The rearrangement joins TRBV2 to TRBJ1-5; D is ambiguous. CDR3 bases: TGTGCCAGCAGTGAACCGCCGGGCCCTCCCGAGAATCAGCCCCAGCATTTT. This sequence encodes CASSEPPGPPENQPQHF. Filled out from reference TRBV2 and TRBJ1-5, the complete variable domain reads EPEVTQTPSHQVTQMGQEVILRCVPISNHLYFYWYRQILGQKVEFLVSFYNNEISEKSEIFDDQFSVERPDGSNFTLKIRSTKLEDSAMYFCASSEPPGPPENQPQHFGDGTRLSIL.